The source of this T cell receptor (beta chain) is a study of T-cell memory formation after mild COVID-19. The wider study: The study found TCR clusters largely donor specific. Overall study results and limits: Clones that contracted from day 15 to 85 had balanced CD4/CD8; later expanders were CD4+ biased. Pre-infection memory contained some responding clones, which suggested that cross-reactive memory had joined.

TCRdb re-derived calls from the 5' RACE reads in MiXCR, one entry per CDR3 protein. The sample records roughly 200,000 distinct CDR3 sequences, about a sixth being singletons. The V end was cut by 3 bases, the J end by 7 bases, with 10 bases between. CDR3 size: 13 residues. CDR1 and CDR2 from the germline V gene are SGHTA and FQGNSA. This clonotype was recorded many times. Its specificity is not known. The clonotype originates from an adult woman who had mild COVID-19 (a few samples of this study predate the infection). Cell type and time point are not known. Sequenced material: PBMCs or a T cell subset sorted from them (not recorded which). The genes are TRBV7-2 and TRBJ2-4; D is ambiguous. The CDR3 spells CASSFVPGNIQYF. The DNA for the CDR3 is TGTGCCAGCAGCTTTGTCCCGGGCAACATTCAGTACTTC. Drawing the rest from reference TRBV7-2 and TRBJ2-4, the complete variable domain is GAGVSQSPSNKVTEKGKDVELRCDPISGHTALYWYRQSLGQGLEFLIYFQGNSAPDKSGLPSDRFSAERTGGSVSTLTIQRTQQEDSAVYLCASSFVPGNIQYFGAGTRLSVL.